The 14 T cell receptor beta chains reported below all come from one sample, sequenced in a study of cytomegalovirus exposure and HLA in healthy donors listed by TCRdb under 2017. The receptor library was made with the immunoSEQ multiplex PCR assay. For the multiplex PCR, a mixture combining 60 forward primers for TCR Vbeta segments and 13 reverse primers for TCR Jbeta segments was used. TCRdb took over this immuneACCESS table, retaining in-frame rearrangements with V and J assigned. Such tables are incomplete; in checked studies, under half of the missing clones stem from an unresolved V gene, and the remainder is unexplained. This sample is represented by roughly 170,000 clones; 77% of them were singletons. The ten largest clones add up to approximately 1.5% of the sample. The specimen was PBMCs. The receptors originated from a woman aged 30 to 39 in good health and CMV-seropositive.

The gene calls are TRBV29-1 and TRBJ2-7; 9 bases match TRBD1. Germline trimming cut 6 bases from V and 4 bases from J; bases unmatched to any gene: 10. Germline CDR1 SQVTM, CDR2 ANQGSEA. The CDR3 contains 14 residues. The DNA for the CDR3 is TGCAGCGTCGACACAGGGGGCGCGGGGTACGAGCAGTACTTC. Translating it yields CSVDTGGAGYEQYF.

The chain combines TRBV7-8 with TRBJ2-5; D unclear. V was trimmed by 5 bases and J by 1 base, leaving 11 bases between them. Germline CDR1 is SGHVS and CDR2 is FQNEAQ. CDR3 size: 14 residues. The CDR3 DNA follows: TGTGCCAGCAGCCTCCTTATTCCCCAAGAGACCCAGTACTTC. Translation: CASSLLIPQETQYF.

The chain uses TRBV28 and TRBJ1-2, with no clear D. There are 16 residues in the CDR3. CDR1 MDHEN and CDR2 SYDVKM come from the germline V gene. Trimming left V 4 bases short and J 4 bases short, with 19 bases between. The CDR3 is CASSYFNPAGSYGYTF. The CDR3 nucleotides are TGTGCCAGCAGTTACTTTAACCCGGCGGGCAGCTATGGCTACACCTTC.

The chain employs TRBV7-2 and TRBJ2-3; no firm D call. The CDR3 loop spans 16 amino acids. Germline CDR1 reads SGHTA; CDR2 reads FQGNSA. V dropped 1 base and J dropped 2 bases, with 13 bases sitting between them. The CDR3 region has the DNA TGTGCCAGCAGCTTAGGAGGCAACGAACACACAGATACGCAGTATTTT. Encoded protein: CASSLGGNEHTDTQYF.

This clone has just one count. This chain links TRBV6-5 with TRBJ2-7; D gene uncertain. The CDR3 spans 10 residues. Germline lookup yields CDR1 MNHEY and CDR2 SVGAGI. V lost 6 bases and J lost 6, with 6 bases in between. The CDR3 sequence: CASRPGEQYF. CDR3 bases: TGTGCCAGCAGACCGGGCGAGCAGTACTTC.

The rearrangement joins TRBV6-1 to TRBJ1-5, with unresolved D. Trimming pared 0 bases from V and 2 bases from J, leaving 11 bases between. Germline CDR1 MNHNS, CDR2 SASEGT. The length of the CDR3 is 16 residues. The CDR3 DNA reads TGTGCCAGCAGTGAAGCTGAGGGATACGGCAATCAGCCCCAGCATTTT. Its translation: CASSEAEGYGNQPQHF.

V and J are TRBV13 and TRBJ2-5; tentative D call: TRBD2 (5 bases). CDR1 and CDR2 (germline): PRHDT, FYEKMQ (reference sequence). This CDR3 spans 14 amino acids. Trimming shortened V by 3 bases and J by 3 bases, and 11 bases separated the two germline ends. The CDR3 loop is CASSFSTSEETQYF. The CDR3 region has the DNA TGTGCCAGCAGCTTCAGCACTAGTGAAGAGACCCAGTACTTC.

This clone was observed a few times. The V call is TRBV7-9, the J call TRBJ2-7; 9 bases are a match to TRBD1. The length of the CDR3 is 16 residues. Trimming took 4 bases from V and 2 from J; bases not matched to a gene: 9. The germline V gene has CDR1 SEHNR and CDR2 FQNEAQ (reference sequence). The CDR3 sequence: CASSSLGTGITYEQYF. Here the CDR3 DNA reads TGTGCCAGCAGCTCCCTAGGGACAGGGATTACCTACGAGCAGTACTTC.

The chain's CDR3 is CATSRVTSGDEQFF. The CDR3 nucleotides read TGTGCCACCAGCAGAGTAACTAGCGGCGATGAGCAGTTCTTC. The chain combines TRBV15 with TRBJ2-1, with 8 bases that match TRBD2. The CDR3 has 14 residues. Looked up from germline, CDR1 is LNHNV and CDR2 is YYDKDF (reference sequence). V lost 1 base and J lost 8; bases outside the gene matches: 4.

The chain links TRBV27 to TRBJ2-5; 13 bases match TRBD2. CDR1 is MNHEY, CDR2 SMNVEV, per germline (reference sequence). V dropped 6 bases and J dropped 5; count of bases not matched to a gene: 15. This CDR3 comprises 18 residues. Here the CDR3 DNA reads TGTGCCAGCAGCCGAAGGGCCGGGACTAGCGGGAAGAAGGAGACCCAGTACTTC. This translates into CASSRRAGTSGKKETQYF.

The CDR3 coding sequence is TGTGCCAGCAGTGATCCGGGAGGATCTGGAAACACCATATATTTT. Translating it yields CASSDPGGSGNTIYF. The V gene is TRBV25-1, the J gene TRBJ1-3; D unresolved. The CDR3 loop spans 15 amino acids. Trimming shortened V by 3 bases and J by 1 base, and 10 bases separated the two germline ends. Germline V gene lookup returns CDR1 MGHDK and CDR2 SYGVNS.

The V and J genes are TRBV6-4 and TRBJ1-1; 10 bases match TRBD1. The CDR3 spans 15 residues. Losses at the gene ends were 0 bases for V and 3 bases for J; bases not matched to a gene: 1. CDR1 is MRHNA, CDR2 SNTAGT, per germline. CDR3 amino acids: CASSDSGTGDTEAFF. In DNA form, the CDR3 reads TGTGCCAGCAGTGACTCAGGGACAGGGGACACTGAAGCTTTCTTT.

This clone has a single count. The rearrangement links TRBV19 to TRBJ1-2; TRBD1 agrees at 10 bases. V lost 5 bases to trimming and J lost 6 bases; unmatched junction nucleotides: 9. Germline V gives CDR1 LNHDA, CDR2 SQIVND (reference sequence). The length of the CDR3 is 15 residues. The CDR3 DNA reads as TGTGCCAGTAGTGACCCCGGGACAGGGGAAGATGGCTACACCTTC. Its protein product is CASSDPGTGEDGYTF.

The chain employs TRBV5-4 and TRBJ2-3; 13 bases align to TRBD2. Losses at the gene ends were 4 bases for V and 0 bases for J; bases not matched to a gene: 14. There are 20 residues in the CDR3. The germline V gene encodes CDR1 SGHNT and CDR2 YYREEE (reference sequence). The CDR3 DNA is TGTGCCAGCAGCCTTAAAACTAGCGGGAGGGCCTTCAGTAGCACAGATACGCAGTATTTT. Its translation is CASSLKTSGRAFSSTDTQYF.